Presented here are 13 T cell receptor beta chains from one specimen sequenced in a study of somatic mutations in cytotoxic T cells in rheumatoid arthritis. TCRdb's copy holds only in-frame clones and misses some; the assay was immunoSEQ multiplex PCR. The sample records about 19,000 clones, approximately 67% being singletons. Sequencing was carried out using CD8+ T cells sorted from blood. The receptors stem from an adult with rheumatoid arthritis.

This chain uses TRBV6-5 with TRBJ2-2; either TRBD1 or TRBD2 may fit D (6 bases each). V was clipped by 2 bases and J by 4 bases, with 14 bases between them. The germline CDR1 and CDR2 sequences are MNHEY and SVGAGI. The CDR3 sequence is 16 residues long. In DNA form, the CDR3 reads TGTGCCAGCAGTTACGCTTTGGGGGGCACCACCGGGGAGCTGTTTTTT. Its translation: CASSYALGGTTGELFF.

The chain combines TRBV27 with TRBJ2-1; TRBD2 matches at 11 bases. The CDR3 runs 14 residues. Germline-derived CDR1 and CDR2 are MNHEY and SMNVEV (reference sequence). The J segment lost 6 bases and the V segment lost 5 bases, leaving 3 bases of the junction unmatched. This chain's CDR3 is CASSPGLAANEQFF. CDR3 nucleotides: TGTGCCAGCAGTCCGGGACTAGCGGCCAATGAGCAGTTCTTC.

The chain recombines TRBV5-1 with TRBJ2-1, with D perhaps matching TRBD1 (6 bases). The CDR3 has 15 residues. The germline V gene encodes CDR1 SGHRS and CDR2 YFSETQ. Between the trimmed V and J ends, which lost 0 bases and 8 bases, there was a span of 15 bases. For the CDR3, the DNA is TGCGCCAGCAGCTTGGACACAGGGTTCGGCGATGAGCAGTTCTTC. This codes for CASSLDTGFGDEQFF. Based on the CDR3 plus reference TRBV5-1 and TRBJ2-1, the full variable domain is KAGVTQTPRYLIKTRGQQVTLSCSPISGHRSVSWYQQTPGQGLQFLFEYFSETQRNKGNFPGRFSGRQFSNSRSEMNVSTLELGDSALYLCASSLDTGFGDEQFFGPGTRLTVL.

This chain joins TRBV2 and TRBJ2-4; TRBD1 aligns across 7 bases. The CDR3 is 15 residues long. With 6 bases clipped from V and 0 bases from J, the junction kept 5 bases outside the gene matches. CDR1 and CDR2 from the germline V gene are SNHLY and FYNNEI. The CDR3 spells CASRDREVAKNIQYF. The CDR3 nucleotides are TGTGCCAGCAGAGACAGGGAAGTAGCCAAAAACATTCAGTACTTC.

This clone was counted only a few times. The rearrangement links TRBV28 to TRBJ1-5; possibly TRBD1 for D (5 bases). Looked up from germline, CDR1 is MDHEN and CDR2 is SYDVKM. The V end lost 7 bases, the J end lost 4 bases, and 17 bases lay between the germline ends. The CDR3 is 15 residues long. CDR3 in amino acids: CASTRVGGRNQPQHF. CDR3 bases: TGTGCCAGCACTCGTGTTGGGGGTCGGAATCAGCCCCAGCATTTT.

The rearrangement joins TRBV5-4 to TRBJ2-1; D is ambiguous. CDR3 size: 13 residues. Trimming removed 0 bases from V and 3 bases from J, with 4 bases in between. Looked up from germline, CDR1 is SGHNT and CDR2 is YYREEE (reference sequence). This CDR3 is CASSLANYNEQFF. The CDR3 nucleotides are TGTGCCAGCAGCTTGGCAAACTACAATGAGCAGTTCTTC.

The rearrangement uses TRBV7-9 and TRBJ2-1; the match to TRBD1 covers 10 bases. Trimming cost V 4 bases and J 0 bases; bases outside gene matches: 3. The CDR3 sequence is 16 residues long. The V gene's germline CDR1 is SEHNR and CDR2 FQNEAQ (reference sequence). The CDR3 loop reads CASSSGQGPSYNEQFF. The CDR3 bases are TGTGCCAGCAGCTCGGGACAGGGGCCCTCCTACAATGAGCAGTTCTTC.

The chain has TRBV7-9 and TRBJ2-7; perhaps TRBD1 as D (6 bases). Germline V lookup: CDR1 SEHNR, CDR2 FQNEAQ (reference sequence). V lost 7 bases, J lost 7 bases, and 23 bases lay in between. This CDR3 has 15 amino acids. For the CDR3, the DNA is TGTGCCAGCACCGACGGGACAAAATCTTCCTGGGAGCAGTACTTC. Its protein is CASTDGTKSSWEQYF.

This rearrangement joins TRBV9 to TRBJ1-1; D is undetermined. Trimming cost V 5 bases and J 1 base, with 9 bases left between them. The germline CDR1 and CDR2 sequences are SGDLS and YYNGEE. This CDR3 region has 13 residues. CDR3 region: CASSGGENTEAFF. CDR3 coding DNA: TGTGCCAGCAGTGGCGGGGAGAACACTGAAGCTTTCTTT. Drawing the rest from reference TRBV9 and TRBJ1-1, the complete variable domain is DSGVTQTPKHLITATGQRVTLRCSPRSGDLSVYWYQQSLDQGLQFLIQYYNGEERAKGNILERFSAQQFPDLHSELNLSSLELGDSALYFCASSGGENTEAFFGQGTRLTVV.

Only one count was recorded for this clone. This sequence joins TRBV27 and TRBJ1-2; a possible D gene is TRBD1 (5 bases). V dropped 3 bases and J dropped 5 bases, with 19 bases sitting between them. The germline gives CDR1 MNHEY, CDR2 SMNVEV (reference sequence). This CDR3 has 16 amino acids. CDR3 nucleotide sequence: TGTGCCAGCAGTTTCCATAAGACAGCCGGATATTATGGCTACACCTTC. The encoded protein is CASSFHKTAGYYGYTF.

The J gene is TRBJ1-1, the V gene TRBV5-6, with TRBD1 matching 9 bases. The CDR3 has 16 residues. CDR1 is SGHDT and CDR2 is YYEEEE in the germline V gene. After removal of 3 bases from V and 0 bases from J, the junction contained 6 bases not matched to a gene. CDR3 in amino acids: CASSSGQGLMNTEAFF. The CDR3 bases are TGTGCCAGCAGCTCGGGACAGGGACTCATGAACACTGAAGCTTTCTTT.

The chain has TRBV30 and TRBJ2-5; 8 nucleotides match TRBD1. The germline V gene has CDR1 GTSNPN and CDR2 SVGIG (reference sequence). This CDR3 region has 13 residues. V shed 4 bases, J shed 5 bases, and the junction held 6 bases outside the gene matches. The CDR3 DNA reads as TGTGCCTGGACCAGACAGGGGAGGGAGACCCAGTACTTC. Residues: CAWTRQGRETQYF.

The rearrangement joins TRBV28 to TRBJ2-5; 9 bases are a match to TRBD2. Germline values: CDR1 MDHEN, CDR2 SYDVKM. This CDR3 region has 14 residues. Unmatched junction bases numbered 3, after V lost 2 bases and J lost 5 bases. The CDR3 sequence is CASSLQRGAETQYF. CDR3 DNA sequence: TGTGCCAGCAGTTTACAGCGGGGGGCGGAGACCCAGTACTTC.